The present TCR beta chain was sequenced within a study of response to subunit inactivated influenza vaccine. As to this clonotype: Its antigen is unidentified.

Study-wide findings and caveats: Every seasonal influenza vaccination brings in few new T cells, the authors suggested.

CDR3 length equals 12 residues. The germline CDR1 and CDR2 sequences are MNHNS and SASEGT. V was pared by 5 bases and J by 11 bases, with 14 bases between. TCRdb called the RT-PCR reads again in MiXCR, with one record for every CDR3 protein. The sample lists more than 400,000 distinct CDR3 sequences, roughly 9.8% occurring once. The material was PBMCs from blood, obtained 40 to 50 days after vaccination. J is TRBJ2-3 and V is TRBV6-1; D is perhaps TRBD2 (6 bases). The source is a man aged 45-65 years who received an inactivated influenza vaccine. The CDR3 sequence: CASSTGGGVQYF. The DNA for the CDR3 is TGTGCCAGCAGTACCGGGGGAGGTGTGCAGTATTTT.